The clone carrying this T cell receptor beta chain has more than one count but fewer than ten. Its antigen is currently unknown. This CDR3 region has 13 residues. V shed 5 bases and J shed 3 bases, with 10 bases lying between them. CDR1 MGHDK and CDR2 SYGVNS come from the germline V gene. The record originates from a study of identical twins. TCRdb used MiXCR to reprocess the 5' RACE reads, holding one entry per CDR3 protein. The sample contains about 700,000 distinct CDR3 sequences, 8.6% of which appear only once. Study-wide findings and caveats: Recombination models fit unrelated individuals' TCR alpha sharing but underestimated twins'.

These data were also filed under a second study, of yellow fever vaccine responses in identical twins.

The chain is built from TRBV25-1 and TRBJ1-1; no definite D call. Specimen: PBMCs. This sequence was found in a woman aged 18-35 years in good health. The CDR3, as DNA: TGTGCCAGCAGTAGACCAGGAGACACTGAAGCTTTCTTT. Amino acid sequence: CASSRPGDTEAFF.